A selection of T cell receptor beta chains follows, all from one sample in a study of blood T cell repertoires in COVID-19. Measured with immunoSEQ multiplex PCR; TCRdb has only the in-frame clones, and not every one. The data show more than 55,000 clones, about four fifths seen once. Sequenced sample: peripheral blood. Receptor source: a woman aged 45-65 years with active or convalescent COVID-19. The CDR3 runs from the conserved cysteine through the conserved F or W. The D gene is left open where the match is weak. Clone sizes are given selectively: once, few, many, or a class where the clone is expanded.

V	D	J	size	CDR3	DNA
TRBV10-3	TRBD1	TRBJ1-2	NA	CATSDRGWYGYTF	TGTGCCACCAGCGACAGGGGATGGTATGGCTACACCTTC
TRBV2	TRBD2	TRBJ2-5	NA	CASSVGLAGVETQYF	TGTGCCAGCAGTGTGGGACTAGCGGGAGTTGAGACCCAGTACTTC
TRBV18	NA	TRBJ2-7	NA	CASSPGQPSSYEQYF	TGTGCCAGCTCACCCGGACAGCCGAGCTCCTACGAGCAGTACTTC
TRBV6-2/TRBV6-3	NA	TRBJ1-1	few	CASSYAGVEAFF	TGTGCCAGCAGTTACGCCGGGGTTGAAGCTTTCTTT
TRBV6-6	NA	TRBJ1-6	NA	CATRVKNSPLHF	TGTGCCACACGGGTAAAAAATTCACCCCTCCACTTT
TRBV27	TRBD1	TRBJ2-7	NA	CASSLVGQGRIYEQYF	TGTGCCAGCAGTTTAGTTGGACAGGGTCGAATCTACGAGCAGTACTTC
TRBV2	NA	TRBJ2-7	NA	CASTADAYEQYF	TGTGCCAGCACAGCGGACGCCTACGAGCAGTACTTC
TRBV30	TRBD1	TRBJ1-1	NA	CAWRGDRGQTKAFF	TGTGCCTGGAGGGGAGACAGGGGGCAAACTAAAGCTTTCTTT
TRBV9	NA	TRBJ2-7	NA	CASSVERDYSYEQYF	TGTGCCAGCAGCGTAGAACGGGATTATTCCTACGAGCAGTACTTC
TRBV6-5	TRBD1	TRBJ1-1	NA	CASSLTGRDTEAFF	TGTGCCAGCAGTTTGACAGGGCGGGACACTGAAGCTTTCTTT
TRBV18	NA	TRBJ1-1	few	CASSLPGGGSEAFF	TGTGCCAGCTCACTCCCCGGGGGGGGCTCTGAAGCTTTCTTT
TRBV5-1	TRBD1	TRBJ2-5	NA	CASSPGQGGRLETQYF	TGCGCCAGCAGCCCGGGACAGGGGGGAAGGTTGGAGACCCAGTACTTC
TRBV30	NA	TRBJ1-5	NA	CAWSFGDQPQHF	TGTGCCTGGAGTTTCGGGGATCAGCCCCAGCATTTT
TRBV7-2	TRBD2	TRBJ2-5	NA	CASSPERLAGQETQYF	TGTGCCAGCAGCCCGGAGCGACTAGCGGGACAAGAGACCCAGTACTTC
TRBV15	NA	TRBJ2-4	NA	CATSRIPEAENIQYF	TGTGCCACCAGCAGGATACCGGAGGCTGAAAACATTCAGTACTTC
TRBV6-2/TRBV6-3	TRBD2	TRBJ2-7	NA	CASSYVIGTSRGYEQYF	TGTGCCAGCAGTTACGTGATCGGGACTAGTAGGGGCTACGAGCAGTACTTC
TRBV28	TRBD2	TRBJ2-1	once	CASSFKAGGYNEQFF	TGTGCCAGCAGTTTTAAAGCGGGAGGATACAATGAGCAGTTCTTC
TRBV29-1	NA	TRBJ2-7	NA	CSVTRGTGLSYEQYF	TGCAGCGTTACCCGGGGGACCGGCCTTTCCTACGAGCAGTACTTC
TRBV7-2	TRBD1	TRBJ1-1	NA	CASSPDRVATEAFF	TGTGCCAGCAGCCCGGACAGGGTCGCCACTGAAGCTTTCTTT
TRBV28	TRBD1	TRBJ1-2	NA	CASSRIGGTGYGYTF	TGTGCCAGCAGTCGTATAGGGGGCACGGGCTATGGCTACACCTTC
TRBV6-2/TRBV6-3	TRBD2	TRBJ2-7	NA	CASSYYGTSSYEQYF	TGTGCCAGCAGTTACTACGGGACTAGCTCCTACGAGCAGTACTTC
TRBV11-3	TRBD2	TRBJ2-5	few	CASSLGPGREEAETQYF	TGTGCCAGCAGCTTAGGGCCCGGGCGGGAGGAAGCGGAGACCCAGTACTTC
TRBV24-1	NA	TRBJ1-2	NA	CATSAPGSTGYGYTF	TGTGCCACCAGTGCCCCCGGTTCGACAGGTTATGGCTACACCTTC
TRBV11-3	TRBD1	TRBJ2-5	once	CASSLGSGTEETQYF	TGTGCCAGCAGCTTAGGCTCCGGGACAGAAGAGACCCAGTACTTC
TRBV7-2	TRBD2	TRBJ2-7	NA	CASSQGTSGPRVYEQYF	TGTGCCAGCAGCCAGGGGACTAGCGGGCCCCGCGTTTACGAGCAGTACTTC
TRBV23-1	TRBD2	TRBJ2-2	NA	CASSQGPGGRSTGELFF	TGCGCCAGCAGTCAAGGTCCGGGCGGGAGGTCCACCGGGGAGCTGTTTTTT
TRBV30	NA	TRBJ1-2	few	CAWNRFNYGYTF	TGTGCCTGGAACAGGTTTAACTATGGCTACACCTTC
TRBV7-3	NA	TRBJ1-1	NA	CASSFLFNTEAFF	TGTGCCAGCAGCTTCCTCTTCAACACTGAAGCTTTCTTT
TRBV3-1/TRBV3-2	TRBD2	TRBJ2-7	NA	CASSQADGRYEQYF	TGTGCCAGCAGCCAAGCGGACGGGAGGTACGAGCAGTACTTC
TRBV21-1	NA	TRBJ1-4	NA	CASSPPAAGGVNEKLFF	TGTGCCAGCAGCCCCCCGGCGGCAGGGGGTGTGAATGAAAAACTGTTTTTT
TRBV5-1	NA	TRBJ2-7	once	CASSSRDYEQYF	TGCGCCAGCAGCTCGAGGGACTACGAGCAGTACTTC
TRBV5-1	NA	TRBJ1-1	NA	CASRQGSVDTEAFF	TGCGCCAGCAGACAGGGTTCTGTGGACACTGAAGCTTTCTTT
TRBV2	TRBD1	TRBJ1-5	NA	CASSAQGARQPQHF	TGTGCCAGCAGTGCACAGGGGGCTCGGCAGCCCCAGCATTTT
TRBV4-1	TRBD1	TRBJ2-1	NA	CASSLTGNNEQFF	TGCGCCAGCAGCCTGACAGGGAACAATGAGCAGTTCTTC
TRBV28	NA	TRBJ1-2	NA	CASSRGVGYTF	TGTGCCAGCAGCCGGGGGGTAGGCTACACCTTC
TRBV27	TRBD1	TRBJ1-5	NA	CASSFRGHQPQHF	TGTGCCAGCAGTTTCAGGGGGCATCAGCCCCAGCATTTT
TRBV3-1/TRBV3-2	TRBD2	TRBJ2-7	NA	CASSIAGGSYEQYF	TGTGCCAGCAGCATAGCGGGAGGGTCCTACGAGCAGTACTTC
TRBV19	NA	TRBJ1-4	NA	CASSAGDRQAKLFF	TGTGCCAGTAGTGCGGGAGACAGACAGGCAAAACTGTTTTTT